This entry is about one TCR beta chain. Its specificity is not known. Germline values: CDR1 MDHEN, CDR2 SYDVKM. With 6 bases removed from V and 4 bases from J, the gap between germline ends came to 12 bases. This CDR3 spans 13 amino acids. The data originate from a study of identical twins' blood T cells. Whole-study context: About six alpha and roughly six beta libraries together yielded tens of millions of reads. Study-wide findings and caveats: Abundant TCRbeta CDR3s overlapped more between twins than with unrelated donors. Twin similarity might stem from environmental factors, not only genetics.

In TCRdb, the 5' RACE reads were re-called with MiXCR into one record per CDR3 protein. The table has 350,000 to 400,000 distinct CDR3 sequences, over 25% seen once. The sequenced sample consisted of PBMCs. The chain combines TRBV28 with TRBJ1-2; D is uncertain. This receptor was taken from a woman between 18 and 50 years old in good health. The CDR3 DNA sequence: TGTGCCAGCAGCCGGGGTAGACGCTATGGCTACACCTTC. It yields the protein CASSRGRRYGYTF.